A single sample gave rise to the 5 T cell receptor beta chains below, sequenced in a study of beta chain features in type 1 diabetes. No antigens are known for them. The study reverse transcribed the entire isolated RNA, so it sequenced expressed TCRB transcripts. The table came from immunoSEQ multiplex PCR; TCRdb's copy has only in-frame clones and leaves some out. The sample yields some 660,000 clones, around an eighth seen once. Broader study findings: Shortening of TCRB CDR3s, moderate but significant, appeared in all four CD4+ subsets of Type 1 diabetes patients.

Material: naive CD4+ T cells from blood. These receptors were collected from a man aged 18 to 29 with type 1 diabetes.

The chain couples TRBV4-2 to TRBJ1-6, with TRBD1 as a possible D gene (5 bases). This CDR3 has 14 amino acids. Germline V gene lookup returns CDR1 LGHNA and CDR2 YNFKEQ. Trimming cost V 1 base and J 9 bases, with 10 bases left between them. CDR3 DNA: TGTGCCAGCAGCCAAGCAGGGTACGGTTCACCCCTCCACTTT. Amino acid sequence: CASSQAGYGSPLHF.

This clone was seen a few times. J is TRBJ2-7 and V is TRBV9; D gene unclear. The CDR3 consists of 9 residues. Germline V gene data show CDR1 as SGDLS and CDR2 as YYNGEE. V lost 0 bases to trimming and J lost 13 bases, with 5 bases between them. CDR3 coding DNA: TGTGCCAGCAGCGTAGGGGCATACTTC. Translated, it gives CASSVGAYF.

DNA of the CDR3: TGTGCCACCAGCAGAGATGGGAAGGTTTCAGATACGCAGTATTTT. It encodes CATSRDGKVSDTQYF. The V call is TRBV15, the J call TRBJ2-3; D remains unclear. Germline-derived CDR1 and CDR2 are LNHNV and YYDKDF (reference sequence). CDR3 size: 15 residues. Trimming shortened V by 0 bases and J by 4 bases, and 11 bases separated the two germline ends.

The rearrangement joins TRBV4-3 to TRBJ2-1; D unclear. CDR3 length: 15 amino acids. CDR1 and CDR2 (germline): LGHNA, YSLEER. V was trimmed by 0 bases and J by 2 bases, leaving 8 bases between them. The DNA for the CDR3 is TGCGCCAGCAGCCAAGAAGGGCAGGCCTACAATGAGCAGTTCTTC. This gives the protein CASSQEGQAYNEQFF.

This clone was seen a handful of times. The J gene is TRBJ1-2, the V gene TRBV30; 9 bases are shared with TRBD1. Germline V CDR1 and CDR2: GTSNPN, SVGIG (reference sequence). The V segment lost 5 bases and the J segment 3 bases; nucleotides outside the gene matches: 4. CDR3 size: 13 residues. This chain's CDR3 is CAWSGQGDYGYTF. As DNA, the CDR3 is TGTGCCTGGTCGGGACAGGGAGACTATGGCTACACCTTC.